The 6 T cell receptor beta chains given below trace back to one sample, sequenced in a study of post-analysis software for immune sequencing data. Whole-study findings and limits: Controls had lower frequencies than patients of about five TRBV segments, which included TRBV5-6, TRBV5-1 and TRBV20-1.

TCR beta libraries were prepared from cDNA with unique molecular identifiers. From the PCR reads, TCRdb called clonotypes with MiXCR, one entry per CDR3 protein. Of roughly 700,000 distinct CDR3 sequences in the sample, less than 35% were seen once. These receptors are not linked to any known antigen. Material: blood. The receptors come from a girl aged 5-17 years with multiple sclerosis.

This clonotype has at least ten counts. CDR3 region: CASSLSLSYEQYF. The CDR3, as DNA: TGTGCCAGCAGCTTAAGCCTATCCTACGAGCAGTACTTC. This sequence joins TRBV7-9 and TRBJ2-7; the D is unclear. Trimming pared 2 bases from V and 1 base from J, leaving 6 bases between. Germline CDR1 is SEHNR and CDR2 is FQNEAQ (reference sequence). This CDR3 region has 13 residues.

The chain combines TRBV5-1 with TRBJ2-3; perhaps TRBD2 as D (6 bases). CDR1 SGHRS and CDR2 YFSETQ come from the germline V gene. There are 16 residues in the CDR3. Trimming pared 1 base from V and 0 bases from J, leaving 12 bases between. The CDR3 bases are TGCGCCAGCAGCTTGAGTCCCCTAGCGAGCACAGATACGCAGTATTTT. Protein sequence: CASSLSPLASTDTQYF.

In this sample, this clonotype turned up a few times. The V gene is TRBV7-9, the J gene TRBJ2-5, with 8 bases identical to TRBD1. The CDR3 runs 14 residues. From germline, CDR1 is SEHNR and CDR2 FQNEAQ (reference sequence). The V segment lost 4 bases and the J segment 7 bases; nucleotides outside the gene matches: 8. CDR3 protein: CASSSGQGGVTQYF. The CDR3 nucleotides read TGTGCCAGCAGCTCCGGACAGGGTGGGGTGACCCAGTACTTC. Variable domain in full (rest from reference TRBV7-9 and TRBJ2-5): DTGVSQNPRHKITKRGQNVTFRCDPISEHNRLYWYRQTLGQGPEFLTYFQNEAQLEKSRLLSDRFSAERPKGSFSTLEIQRTEQGDSAMYLCASSSGQGGVTQYFGPGTRLLVL.

The J gene is TRBJ2-3, the V gene TRBV6-5, with TRBD2 as a possible D gene (6 bases). Trimming removed 0 bases from V and 2 bases from J, with 15 bases in between. CDR1 and CDR2 from the germline V gene are MNHEY and SVGAGI. This CDR3 is built from 17 residues. For the CDR3, the DNA is TGTGCCAGCAGTTACTCGGGGGAGGACCAAAACACAGATACGCAGTATTTT. As protein: CASSYSGEDQNTDTQYF.

The chain has TRBV7-8 and TRBJ2-1, with D hard to call. Between the trimmed V and J ends, which lost 5 bases and 0 bases, there was a span of 14 bases. The CDR3 extends over 16 amino acids. CDR1 is SGHVS, CDR2 FQNEAQ, per germline. The CDR3 here is CASSRRPGSSYNEQFF. CDR3 in DNA: TGTGCCAGCAGCCGCCGGCCGGGTAGCTCCTACAATGAGCAGTTCTTC.

The V and J genes are TRBV10-3 and TRBJ2-6; no clear D. The germline CDR1 and CDR2 sequences are ENHRY and SYGVKD. This CDR3 region has 13 residues. V lost 6 bases to trimming and J lost 11 bases, with 14 bases between them. For the CDR3, the DNA is TGTGCCATCAGACTCAACGAAGACGACGTCCTGACTTTC. This gives the protein CAIRLNEDDVLTF.